This T cell receptor beta chain was retrieved from a study of blood T cell repertoires in COVID-19. Background on the study: Collection of acute and convalescent COVID-19 samples took place in the United States, Italy and Spain. T cells, B-cell-depleted T cells, or PBMCs supplied cDNA or gDNA.

This CDR3 is built from 13 residues. Unmatched junction bases numbered 4, after V lost 3 bases and J lost 5 bases. Germline V gene lookup returns CDR1 GTSNPN and CDR2 SVGIG (reference sequence). Per the original methods: Cell counts per sample came from amplifying reference gene primers. This table comes from immunoSEQ multiplex PCR, and its TCRdb copy is limited to in-frame clones, with some not included. V and J calls and clone size are copied from that table; D and trimming were computed from the DNA. Among some 230,000 clones, 80% to 90% were seen once, and the ten largest hold around 0.96%. This receptor was taken from a man aged 40-55 years with acute or convalescent COVID-19. This chain uses TRBV30 with TRBJ2-3; 8 bases line up with TRBD2. The sequencing sample was made of peripheral blood. The CDR3 sequence is CAWSGGAGDTQYF. DNA for the CDR3: TGTGCCTGGAGCGGGGGGGCAGGAGATACGCAGTATTTT.